What follows is one T cell receptor beta chain and its context. Its antigen is as yet unknown. This entry belongs to a study of T cells in tuberculosis. The wider study: T cells were selected with CD1B tetramers loaded with glucose monomycolate. General study results and limits: The TCR-beta difference was not significant; alpha differences partly reflected length.

This CDR3 has 15 amino acids. Per germline, CDR1 SGHNT and CDR2 YENEEA. V lost 5 bases to trimming and J lost 4 bases; unmatched junction nucleotides: 8. Repertoires were generated with immunoSEQ multiplex PCR, while TCRdb's copy carries only in-frame clones and drops some. The sample shows some 31,000 clones, more than 85% of them seen only once. The sequence was obtained from a donor aged 5 to 30 with latent tuberculosis or without tuberculosis infection. The rearrangement joins TRBV11-3 to TRBJ2-1, with 7 bases that match TRBD2. Sequences were obtained from PBMCs. The CDR3 protein is CASSPGLLSYNEQFF. DNA for the CDR3: TGTGCCAGCAGCCCGGGACTACTCTCTTACAATGAGCAGTTCTTC.